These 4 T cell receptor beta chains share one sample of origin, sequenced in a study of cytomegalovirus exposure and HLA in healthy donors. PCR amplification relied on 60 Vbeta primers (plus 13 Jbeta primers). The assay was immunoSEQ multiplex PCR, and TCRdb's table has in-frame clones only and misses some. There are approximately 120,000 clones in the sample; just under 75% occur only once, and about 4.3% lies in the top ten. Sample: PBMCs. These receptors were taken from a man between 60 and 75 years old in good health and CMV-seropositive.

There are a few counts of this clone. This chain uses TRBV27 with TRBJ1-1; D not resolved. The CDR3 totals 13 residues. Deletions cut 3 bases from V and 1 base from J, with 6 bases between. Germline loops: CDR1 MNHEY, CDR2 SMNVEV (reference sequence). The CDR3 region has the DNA TGTGCCAGCAGTTTCGGTACGAACACTGAAGCTTTCTTT. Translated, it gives CASSFGTNTEAFF.

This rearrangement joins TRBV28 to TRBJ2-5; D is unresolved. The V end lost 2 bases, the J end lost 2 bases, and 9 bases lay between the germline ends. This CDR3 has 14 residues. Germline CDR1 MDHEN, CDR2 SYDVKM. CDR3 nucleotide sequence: TGTGCCAGCAGTTTACTAGGTTTACAAGAGACCCAGTACTTC. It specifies CASSLLGLQETQYF.

CDR3 sequence reads: CASSDRGRYEQYF. Written as DNA, the CDR3 is TGTGCCAGTAGCGACAGGGGACGCTACGAGCAGTACTTC. The V gene is TRBV19, the J gene TRBJ2-5; TRBD1 agrees at 8 bases. The DNA end is a closer match to TRBJ2-7, so the J assignment may be wrong. CDR1 and CDR2 (germline): LNHDA, SQIVND (reference sequence). The CDR3 consists of 13 residues.

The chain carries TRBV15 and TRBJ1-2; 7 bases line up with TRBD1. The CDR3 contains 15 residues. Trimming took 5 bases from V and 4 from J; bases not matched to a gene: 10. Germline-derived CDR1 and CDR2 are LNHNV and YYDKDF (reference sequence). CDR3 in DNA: TGTGCCACCAGCCTAGAGACAGGGCAGGGCTATGGCTACACCTTC. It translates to CATSLETGQGYGYTF.